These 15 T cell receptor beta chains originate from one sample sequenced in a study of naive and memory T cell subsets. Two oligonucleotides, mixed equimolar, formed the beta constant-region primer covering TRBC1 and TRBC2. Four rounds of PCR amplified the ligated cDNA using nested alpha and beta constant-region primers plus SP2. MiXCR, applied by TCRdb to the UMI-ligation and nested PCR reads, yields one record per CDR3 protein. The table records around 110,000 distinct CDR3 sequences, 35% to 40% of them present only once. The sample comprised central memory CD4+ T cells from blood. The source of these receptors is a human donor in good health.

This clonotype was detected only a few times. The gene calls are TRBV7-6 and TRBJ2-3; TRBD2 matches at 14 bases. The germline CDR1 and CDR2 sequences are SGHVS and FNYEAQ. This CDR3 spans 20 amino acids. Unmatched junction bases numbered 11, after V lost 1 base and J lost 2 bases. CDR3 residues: CASSLEGTSGRPGLTDTQYF. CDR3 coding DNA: TGTGCCAGCAGCTTAGAAGGGACTAGCGGGAGACCAGGGCTCACAGATACGCAGTATTTT.

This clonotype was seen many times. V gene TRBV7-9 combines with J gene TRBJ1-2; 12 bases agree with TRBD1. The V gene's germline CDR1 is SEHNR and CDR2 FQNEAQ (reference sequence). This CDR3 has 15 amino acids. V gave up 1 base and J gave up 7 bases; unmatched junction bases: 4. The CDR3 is CASSLVGTGGTGYTF. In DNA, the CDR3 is TGTGCCAGCAGCTTAGTCGGGACAGGGGGCACTGGCTACACCTTC. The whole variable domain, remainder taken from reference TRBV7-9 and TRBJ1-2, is DTGVSQNPRHKITKRGQNVTFRCDPISEHNRLYWYRQTLGQGPEFLTYFQNEAQLEKSRLLSDRFSAERPKGSFSTLEIQRTEQGDSAMYLCASSLVGTGGTGYTFGSGTRLTVV.

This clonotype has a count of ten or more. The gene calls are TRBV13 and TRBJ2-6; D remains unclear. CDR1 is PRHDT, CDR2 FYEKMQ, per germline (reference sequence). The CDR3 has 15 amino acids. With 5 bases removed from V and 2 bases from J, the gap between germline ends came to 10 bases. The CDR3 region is CASSPTRAGANVLTF. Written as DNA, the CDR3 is TGTGCCAGCAGCCCGACAAGGGCTGGGGCCAACGTCCTGACTTTC.

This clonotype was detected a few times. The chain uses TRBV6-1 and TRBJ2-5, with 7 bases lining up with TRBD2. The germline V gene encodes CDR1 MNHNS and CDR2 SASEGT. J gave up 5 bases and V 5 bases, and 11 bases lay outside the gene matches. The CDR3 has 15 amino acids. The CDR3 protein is CASSYGAGAGETQYF. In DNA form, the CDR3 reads TGTGCCAGCAGTTACGGGGCGGGAGCCGGCGAGACCCAGTACTTC.

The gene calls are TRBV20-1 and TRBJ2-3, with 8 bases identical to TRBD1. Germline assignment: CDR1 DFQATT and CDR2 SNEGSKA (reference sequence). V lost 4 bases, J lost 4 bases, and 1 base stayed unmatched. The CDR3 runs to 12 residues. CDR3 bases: TGCAGTGCTACAGGGGGCGCAGATACGCAGTATTTT. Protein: CSATGGADTQYF.

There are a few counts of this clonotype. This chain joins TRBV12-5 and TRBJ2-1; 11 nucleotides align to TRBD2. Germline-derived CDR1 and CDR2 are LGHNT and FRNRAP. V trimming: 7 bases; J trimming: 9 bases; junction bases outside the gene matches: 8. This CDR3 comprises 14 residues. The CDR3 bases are TGTGCTAGTGTCCCTAGCGGGAGGTGGAGTGAGCAGTTCTTC. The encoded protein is CASVPSGRWSEQFF.

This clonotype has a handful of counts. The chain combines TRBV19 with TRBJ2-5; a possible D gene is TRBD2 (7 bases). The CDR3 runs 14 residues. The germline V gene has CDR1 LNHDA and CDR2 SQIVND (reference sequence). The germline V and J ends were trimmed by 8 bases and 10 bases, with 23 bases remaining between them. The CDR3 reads CASGRGQGATDQYF. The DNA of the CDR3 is TGTGCCAGTGGGCGGGGGCAGGGAGCCACAGACCAGTACTTC.

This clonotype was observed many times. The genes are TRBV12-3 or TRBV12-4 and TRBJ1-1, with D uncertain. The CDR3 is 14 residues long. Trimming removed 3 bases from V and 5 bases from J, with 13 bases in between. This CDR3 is CASSFWETGTEAFF. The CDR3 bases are TGTGCCAGCAGTTTTTGGGAAACGGGGACTGAAGCTTTCTTT.

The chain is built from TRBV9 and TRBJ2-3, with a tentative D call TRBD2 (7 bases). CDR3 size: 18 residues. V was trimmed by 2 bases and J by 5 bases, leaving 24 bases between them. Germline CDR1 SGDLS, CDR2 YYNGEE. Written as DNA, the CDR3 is TGTGCCAGCAGCGTCACGAAGGGGGTGGCGGGAGAGAGAGATACGCAGTATTTT. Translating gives CASSVTKGVAGERDTQYF.

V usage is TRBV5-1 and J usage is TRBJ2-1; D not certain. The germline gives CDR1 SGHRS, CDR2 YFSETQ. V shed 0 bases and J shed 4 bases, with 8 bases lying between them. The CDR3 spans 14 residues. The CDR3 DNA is TGCGCCAGCAGCTTGGACCCGGTTTACAATGAGCAGTTCTTC. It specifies CASSLDPVYNEQFF.

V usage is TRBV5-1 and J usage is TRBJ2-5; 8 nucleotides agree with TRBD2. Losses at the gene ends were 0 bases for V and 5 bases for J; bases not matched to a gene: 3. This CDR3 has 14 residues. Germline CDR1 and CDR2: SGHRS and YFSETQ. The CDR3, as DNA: TGCGCCAGCAGCTTGGCGGGAGGGATGGAGACCCAGTACTTC. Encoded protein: CASSLAGGMETQYF.

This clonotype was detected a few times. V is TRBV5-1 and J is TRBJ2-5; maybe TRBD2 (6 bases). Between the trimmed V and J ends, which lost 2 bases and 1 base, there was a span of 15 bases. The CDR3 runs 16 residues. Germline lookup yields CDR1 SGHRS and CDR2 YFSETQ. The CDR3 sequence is CASSFSSAKSQETQYF. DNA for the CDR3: TGCGCCAGCAGCTTCTCTAGCGCAAAGTCCCAAGAGACCCAGTACTTC.

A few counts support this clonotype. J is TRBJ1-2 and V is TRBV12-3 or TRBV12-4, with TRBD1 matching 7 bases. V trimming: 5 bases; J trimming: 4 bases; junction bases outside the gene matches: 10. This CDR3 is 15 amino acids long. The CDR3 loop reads CASSQRTGRLYGYTF. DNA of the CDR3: TGTGCCAGCAGTCAAAGGACAGGACGGCTCTATGGCTACACCTTC.

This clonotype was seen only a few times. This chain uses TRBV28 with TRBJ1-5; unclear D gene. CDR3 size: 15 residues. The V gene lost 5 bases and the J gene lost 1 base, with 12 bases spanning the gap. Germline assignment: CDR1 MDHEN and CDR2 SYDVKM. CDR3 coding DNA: TGTGCCAGCAGTGAGACGGGGATCAGCAATCAGCCCCAGCATTTT. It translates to CASSETGISNQPQHF.

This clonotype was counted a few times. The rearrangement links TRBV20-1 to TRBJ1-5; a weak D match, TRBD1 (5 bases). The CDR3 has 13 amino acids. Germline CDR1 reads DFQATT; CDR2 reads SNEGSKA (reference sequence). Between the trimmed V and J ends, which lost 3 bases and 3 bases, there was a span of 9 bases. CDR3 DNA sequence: TGCAGTGCTAGCGGGGGGGACAATCAGCCCCAGCATTTT. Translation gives CSASGGDNQPQHF.